This record covers a single T cell receptor (beta chain). Antigen unknown. V lost 4 bases and J lost 5, with 13 bases in between. The CDR3 has 13 residues. The germline gives CDR1 SGHRS, CDR2 YFSETQ. The data are from a study of PD-L1 blockade in urothelial cancer. Study details: Median T cell yield from blood was approximately 130,000.

Study outcomes and limitations: In blood sampled pretreatment, TCR clonality below the median predicted better survival.

Time point here: pretreatment peripheral blood. This table comes from immunoSEQ multiplex PCR, and its TCRdb copy is limited to in-frame clones, with some not included. Of tens of thousands of clones in the sample, about 81% are singletons; the top ten hold 1.6%. The receptor comes from a man in his 70s with urothelial cancer. The source material was PBMCs, sampled around atezolizumab (anti-PD-L1) treatment. This chain uses TRBV5-1 with TRBJ2-7, with D perhaps matching TRBD2 (5 bases). CDR3 protein: CASSEAGIDEQYF. The CDR3 nucleotides are TGCGCCAGCAGCGAGGCCGGGATAGACGAGCAGTACTTC. Supplemented by reference TRBV5-1 and TRBJ2-7, the full variable domain reads KAGVTQTPRYLIKTRGQQVTLSCSPISGHRSVSWYQQTPGQGLQFLFEYFSETQRNKGNFPGRFSGRQFSNSRSEMNVSTLELGDSALYLCASSEAGIDEQYFGPGTRLTVT.